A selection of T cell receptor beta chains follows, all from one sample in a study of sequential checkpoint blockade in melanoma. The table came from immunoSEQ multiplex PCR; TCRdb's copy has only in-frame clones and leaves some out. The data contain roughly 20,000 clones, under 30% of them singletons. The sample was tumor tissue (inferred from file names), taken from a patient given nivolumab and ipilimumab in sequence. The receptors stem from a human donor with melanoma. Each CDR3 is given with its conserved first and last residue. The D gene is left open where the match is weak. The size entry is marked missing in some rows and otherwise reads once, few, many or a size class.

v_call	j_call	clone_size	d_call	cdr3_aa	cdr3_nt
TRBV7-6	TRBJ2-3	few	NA	CASSPGQLFDTQYF	TGTGCTAGCAGTCCTGGACAGCTATTCGATACGCAGTATTTT
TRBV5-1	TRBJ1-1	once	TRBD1	CASSLATGGGTEAFF	TGCGCCAGCAGCTTGGCCACAGGGGGAGGAACTGAAGCTTTCTTT
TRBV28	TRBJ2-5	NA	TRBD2	CASRRTSGGAETQYF	TGTGCCAGCAGGAGGACTAGCGGGGGGGCAGAGACCCAGTACTTC
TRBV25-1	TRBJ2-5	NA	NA	CASSELEGPWETQYF	TGTGCCAGCAGTGAATTGGAGGGTCCGTGGGAGACCCAGTACTTC
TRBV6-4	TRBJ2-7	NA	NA	CASTAGRAIFYEQYF	TGTGCCAGCACCGCGGGTCGAGCGATTTTCTACGAGCAGTACTTC
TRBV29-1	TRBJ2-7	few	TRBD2	CSVRSGGYEQYF	TGCAGCGTTCGTAGCGGGGGGTACGAGCAGTACTTC
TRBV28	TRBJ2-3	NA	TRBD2	CAILPVAGGDTDTQYF	TGTGCCATCTTACCCGTAGCGGGGGGGGACACAGATACGCAGTATTTT
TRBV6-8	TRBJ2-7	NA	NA	CASTQRAYEQYF	TGTGCCAGCACCCAGAGGGCCTACGAGCAGTACTTC
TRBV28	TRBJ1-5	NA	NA	CASSFVGGNQPQHF	TGTGCCAGCAGTTTTGTGGGAGGGAATCAGCCCCAGCATTTT
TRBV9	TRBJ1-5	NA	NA	CASSVEVAPNQPQHF	TGTGCCAGCAGCGTAGAGGTTGCCCCCAATCAGCCCCAGCATTTT
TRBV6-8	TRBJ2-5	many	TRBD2	CASSPPTAGARETQYF	TGTGCCAGCAGCCCCCCCACGGCGGGAGCGAGAGAGACCCAGTACTTC
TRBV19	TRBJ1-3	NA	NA	CAAGGSRSGNTIYF	TGTGCCGCCGGGGGATCACGATCTGGAAACACCATATATTTT
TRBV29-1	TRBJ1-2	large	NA	CSVDDRGDYGYTF	TGCAGCGTTGATGACCGGGGGGACTATGGCTACACCTTC
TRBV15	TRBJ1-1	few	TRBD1	CATSRDRQGVSEAFF	TGTGCCACCAGCAGAGATCGACAGGGGGTATCTGAAGCTTTCTTT
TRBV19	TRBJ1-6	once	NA	CASSKEDPNSPLHF	TGTGCCAGTAGTAAGGAGGACCCCAATTCACCCCTCCACTTT
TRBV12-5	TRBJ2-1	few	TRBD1	CASGGTGGYNEQFF	TGTGCCAGCGGAGGGACAGGGGGGTACAATGAGCAGTTCTTC
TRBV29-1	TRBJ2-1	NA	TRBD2	CSVASGGTSYNEQFF	TGCAGCGTTGCTAGCGGGGGGACGTCCTACAATGAGCAGTTCTTC
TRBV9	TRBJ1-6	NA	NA	CASSVAPTPQGNNSPLHF	TGTGCCAGCAGCGTAGCCCCTACTCCCCAGGGCAATAATTCACCCCTCCACTTT
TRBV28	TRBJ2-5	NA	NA	CASTASQETQYF	TGTGCCAGCACGGCCAGCCAAGAGACCCAGTACTTC
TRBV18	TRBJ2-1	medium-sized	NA	CASSPITRRGEQFF	TGTGCCAGCTCACCGATCACTAGACGGGGTGAGCAGTTCTTC
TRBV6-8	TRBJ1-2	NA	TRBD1	CASSPRGRNGYTF	TGTGCCAGCAGCCCCAGGGGGCGGAATGGCTACACCTTC
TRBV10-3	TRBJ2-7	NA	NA	CAISESTWQSKSEQYF	TGTGCCATCAGTGAGTCGACGTGGCAGTCTAAGTCCGAGCAGTACTTC
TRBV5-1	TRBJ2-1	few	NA	CASSAGTLSNEQFF	TGCGCCAGCAGCGCCGGGACCCTTAGCAATGAGCAGTTCTTC
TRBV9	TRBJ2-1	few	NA	CASSVAPGPRFF	TGTGCCAGCAGCGTAGCCCCGGGGCCGAGGTTCTTC
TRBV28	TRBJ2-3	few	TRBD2	CASSPATSGSTDTQYF	TGTGCCAGCAGTCCCGCGACTAGCGGGAGCACAGATACGCAGTATTTT
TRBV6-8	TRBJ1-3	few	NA	CASSPSHSGNTIYF	TGTGCCAGCAGTCCTTCCCACTCTGGAAACACCATATATTTT
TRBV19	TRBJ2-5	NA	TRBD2	CASGGRAGETQYF	TGTGCCAGTGGCGGGAGGGCCGGTGAGACCCAGTACTTC
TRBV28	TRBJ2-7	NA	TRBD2	CATQSASGRVKQYF	TGTGCCACCCAGTCGGCTAGCGGGAGGGTGAAGCAGTACTTC
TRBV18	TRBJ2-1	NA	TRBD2	CASSPLTSGLKDEQFF	TGTGCCAGCTCACCCCTCACTAGCGGGCTAAAGGATGAGCAGTTCTTC
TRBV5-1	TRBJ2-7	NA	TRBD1	CASRRTGTGSEQYF	TGCGCCAGCAGAAGGACAGGGACGGGAAGCGAGCAGTACTTC
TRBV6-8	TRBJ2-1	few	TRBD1	CASSDSTGGLDEQFF	TGTGCCAGCAGTGACTCGACAGGGGGGTTGGATGAGCAGTTCTTC
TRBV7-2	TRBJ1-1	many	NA	CASSRTDENTEAFF	TGTGCCAGCAGCCGGACAGACGAGAACACTGAAGCTTTCTTT
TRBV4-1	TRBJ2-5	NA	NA	CASSQGQFGGETQYF	TGCGCCAGCAGCCAAGGACAATTCGGGGGAGAGACCCAGTACTTC
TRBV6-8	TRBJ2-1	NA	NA	CASSNRDTYNEQFF	TGTGCCAGCAGTAACCGGGACACCTACAATGAGCAGTTCTTC
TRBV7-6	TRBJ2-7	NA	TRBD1	CASSSGTGALLLSSYEQYF	TGTGCCAGCAGCTCAGGGACAGGGGCCCTTCTGCTTAGCTCCTACGAGCAGTACTTC
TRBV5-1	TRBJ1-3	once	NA	CASSPSGGFGNTIYF	TGCGCCAGCAGCCCCTCGGGGGGCTTTGGAAACACCATATATTTT
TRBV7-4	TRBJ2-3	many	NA	CASSLDRTPDTQYF	TGTGCCAGCAGCTTAGACCGCACCCCAGATACGCAGTATTTT
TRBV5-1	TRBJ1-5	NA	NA	CASSLDVGTGQPQHF	TGCGCCAGCAGCTTGGATGTGGGTACGGGTCAGCCCCAGCATTTT
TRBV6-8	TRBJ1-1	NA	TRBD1	CASSQGAGITEAFF	TGTGCCAGCAGCCAGGGGGCGGGGATCACTGAAGCTTTCTTT
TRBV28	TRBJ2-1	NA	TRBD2	CASRDGGAWDEQFF	TGTGCCAGCAGAGACGGGGGGGCCTGGGATGAGCAGTTCTTC
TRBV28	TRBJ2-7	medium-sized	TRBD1	CASSKQGSTSYEQYF	TGTGCCAGCAGCAAACAGGGGTCGACCTCCTACGAGCAGTACTTC
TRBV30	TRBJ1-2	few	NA	CAWSGRGFNGYTF	TGTGCCTGGAGTGGTAGGGGATTTAATGGCTACACCTTC
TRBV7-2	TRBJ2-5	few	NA	CASSPSSQETQYF	TGTGCCAGCAGCCCATCCTCCCAAGAGACCCAGTACTTC
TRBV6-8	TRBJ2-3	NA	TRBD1	CASSSDQGTGGMSDTQYF	TGTGCCAGCAGTTCCGATCAAGGGACAGGGGGCATGTCAGATACGCAGTATTTT
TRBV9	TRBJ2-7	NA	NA	CASSPHGRNEQYF	TGTGCCAGCAGCCCACACGGACGTAACGAGCAGTACTTC
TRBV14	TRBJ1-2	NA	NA	CASSQVAGASYGYTF	TGTGCCAGCAGCCAAGTGGCAGGGGCCTCCTATGGCTACACCTTC
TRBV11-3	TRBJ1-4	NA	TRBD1	CASSPSDRGQSEKLFF	TGTGCCAGCAGCCCATCGGACAGGGGGCAGAGTGAAAAACTGTTTTTT
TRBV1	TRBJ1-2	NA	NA	CASSQDRRGQGAYGYTF	TGCGCCAGCAGCCAAGATCGTCGGGGACAGGGGGCATATGGCTACACCTTC
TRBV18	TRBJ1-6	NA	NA	CASSPMDTGRNSPLHF	TGTGCCAGCTCACCTATGGACACGGGGCGGAATTCACCCCTCCACTTT
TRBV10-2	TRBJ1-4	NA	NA	CASSLPPGQGEKLFF	TGCGCCAGCAGTCTCCCCCCGGGGCAGGGTGAAAAACTGTTTTTT
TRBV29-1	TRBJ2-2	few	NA	CSVVWYTGELFF	TGCAGCGTTGTGTGGTACACCGGGGAGCTGTTTTTT
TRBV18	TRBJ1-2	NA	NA	CASSPVGDYGYTF	TGTGCCAGCTCGCCAGTGGGGGACTATGGCTACACCTTC
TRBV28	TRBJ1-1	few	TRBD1	CASSPGQATKNTEAFF	TGTGCCAGCAGCCCGGGACAGGCTACCAAGAACACTGAAGCTTTCTTT
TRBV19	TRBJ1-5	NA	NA	CASSPLGSTSNQPQHF	TGTGCCAGTAGCCCTCTCGGCAGCACCAGCAATCAGCCCCAGCATTTT
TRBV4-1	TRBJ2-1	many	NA	CASSSASGNEQFF	TGCGCCAGCAGCTCGGCCAGCGGCAATGAGCAGTTCTTC